This TCR beta chain was observed in a study of T cells in Graves' hyperthyroidism and ophthalmopathy (dated by TCRdb to the late 2010s). With respect to the entire study: Peripheral blood samples were taken at the time of initial diagnosis, prior to any treatment. To identify TCR V-J signatures that set the groups apart, the researchers used a discovery cohort of 95 to 100 patients, made up of 40 to 45 with Graves' ophthalmopathy and around 58 with stable Graves' hyperthyroidism. Whether ophthalmopathy could be predicted prospectively was tested in an independent validation cohort made up of under 20 hyperthyroidism patients plus 17 patients who later progressed to ophthalmopathy. The 100 discovery patients were randomly split 7:3 into training and test sets. The study also compared thyroid tissue and blood T-cell repertoires from a handful of Graves' hyperthyroidism patients. Following sampling, methimazole starting at 30 mg daily was given to hyperthyroidism patients, and high-dose intravenous methylprednisolone was given to ophthalmopathy patients. According to the paper, TCR Vbeta CDR3 sequencing was carried out on approximately 140 peripheral blood samples, which came from fewer than 50 ophthalmopathy, approximately 72 hyperthyroidism and 17 progressor patients. On the study overall, not on this receptor specifically: No statistical method was used to fix the sample size in advance, and group allocation was not hidden from the investigators. A model built on a 13 V-J signature distinguished ophthalmopathy from stable hyperthyroidism, reaching about 89% sensitivity and around 81% specificity in cross-validation and 80%/75% in testing. Most expanded thyroid clonotypes (frequency above 0.001) were also detected in blood, suggesting blood repertoires may reflect thyroid immune responses. In validation, the model predicted progression to ophthalmopathy a median of roughly six months before onset, with about 67% sensitivity and 72.22% specificity.

Stable Graves' hyperthyroidism was defined as the absence of progression to ophthalmopathy over 18 months of follow-up. The hyperthyroidism patients were between 18 and 65 years old and newly diagnosed, with a disease duration of less than 2 months. Any patient with an uncontrolled infection, another autoimmune disease, pregnancy or lactation was excluded. Diagnoses were based on clinical symptoms, serum thyroxine and TRAb, thyroid ultrasound and orbital computed tomography. PBMCs were separated from 8 to 10 ml of fresh peripheral blood using Ficoll-Paque density gradient centrifugation. Total RNA was extracted with Trizol reagent, and quality was checked on an Agilent 2100 Bioanalyzer. As concerns this clonotype: The antigen it binds to is not known. Per-base quality was not reported, and no clone a single base away is much larger than it.

The TCR beta CDR3 regions were amplified from RNA transcripts. For the first round of RT-PCR on the TCR CDR3, the HTBI primer set was used together with the Qiagen OneStep RT-PCR kit. The libraries were constructed in a second round of multiplex PCR and then size-selected and purified. Libraries were sequenced paired-end with 100 bp reads on an Illumina HiSeq2000. From the authors' description of their analysis: SOAPnuke was used to process the raw data, with reads discarded if the reads contained adapters or uncalled bases, had a mean Phred below 15, or lacked an exact constant-primer or identifier match. COPE v1.2.5 was used to merge high-quality paired reads, and clonotypes were defined as unique nucleotide sequences. MiTCR v1.1 was used to align the clonotypes against IMGT TRBV, TRBD and TRBJ reference segments. Analysis was restricted to V-J combinations with a frequency above 0.0001, which covered over 98% of repertoires. The TCS score was defined as F50 (clonal expansion) divided by E x V (chaos), with BLOSUM62-based TCRdist calculated between CDR3 peptides within each V-J. Welch's t-statistics and random forest reduced 450 to 600 V-J features to roughly 13, which were used in a naive Bayes classifier (R e1071). In TCRdb, the public reads were trimmed at Q25 with fastp and aligned with MiXCR, with productive beta chains retained. Rows with a matching CDR3 protein are joined into one entry that keeps the most common DNA and genes. TCRdb, rather than the study authors, made the V and J calls. This sample gives 200,000 to 250,000 distinct CDR3 sequences in total; less than 20% of them show up just once. The top ten hold about half of the sample.

Its CDR3 holds 14 amino acids, cysteine through phenylalanine. The retained sequence is limited to the CDR3, 42 bases, with the frame set at the first base. CDR1 and CDR2 (SGHAT, FQNNGV) derive from the germline V gene. V sheds 4 bases and J sheds 6 bases, leaving 13 bases between their ends. The sequence was collected from a woman aged 45 to 65 with Graves' hyperthyroidism. The specimen was blood. The V gene is TRBV11-2 and the J gene is TRBJ2-1; the D gene is perhaps TRBD2, from 6 matching bases. The DNA sequence is as follows: TGTGCCAGCAGCTCCTCCGGGACTCCCAATGAGCAGTTCTTC. It translates to CASSSSGTPNEQFF.